The 22 T cell receptor beta chains given below trace back to one sample, sequenced in a study of blood T cell repertoires in COVID-19. Measured with immunoSEQ multiplex PCR; TCRdb has only the in-frame clones, and not every one. The sample carries 60,000 to 65,000 clones, 84% recorded once. The sequencing sample was made of peripheral blood. The receptors originated from a woman aged 55-69 years with acute or convalescent COVID-19.

The chain couples TRBV2 to TRBJ1-1; D might be TRBD1 (6 bases). V lost 2 bases and J 4 bases, leaving 8 bases between the germline ends. The CDR3 sequence is 13 residues long. Germline loops: CDR1 SNHLY, CDR2 FYNNEI. The CDR3 loop is CASSESRGTEAFF. The CDR3 DNA is TGTGCCAGCAGTGAATCCAGGGGCACTGAAGCTTTCTTT.

The V gene is TRBV5-1, the J gene TRBJ1-4, with 9 bases matching TRBD1. Germline-derived CDR1 and CDR2 are SGHRS and YFSETQ. Unmatched junction bases numbered 9, after V lost 4 bases and J lost 5 bases. The CDR3 extends over 16 amino acids. CDR3: CASSLGQGLGNEKLFF. The CDR3 DNA reads TGCGCCAGCAGCCTGGGACAGGGTCTGGGGAATGAAAAACTGTTTTTT.

The rearrangement uses TRBV10-3 and TRBJ1-5; possible D gene TRBD1, 5 bases. Trimming pared 5 bases from V and 0 bases from J, leaving 8 bases between. The CDR3 extends over 14 amino acids. Germline lookup yields CDR1 ENHRY and CDR2 SYGVKD. The CDR3 region has the DNA TGTGCCATCAGTATAGACAGTAGCAATCAGCCCCAGCATTTT. Amino acids: CAISIDSSNQPQHF.

V is TRBV12-5 and J is TRBJ2-7; the D gene is possibly TRBD1 (6 bases). Deletions cut 7 bases from V and 2 bases from J, with 15 bases between. Germline values: CDR1 LGHNT, CDR2 FRNRAP. This CDR3 spans 14 amino acids. CDR3 sequence (DNA): TGTGCTAGTGTGTGGTCAGGGGTTACCTACGAGCAGTACTTC. Translation: CASVWSGVTYEQYF.

As regards this clone: This may arise from a read error, as a much more abundant clone is one base away. The genes are TRBV5-6 and TRBJ2-1; 9 nucleotides line up with TRBD1. Germline V gene sequence: CDR1 SGHDT, CDR2 YYEEEE. Trimming took 3 bases from V and 6 from J; bases not matched to a gene: 4. This CDR3 is 14 amino acids long. This CDR3 is CASSSDRGGNEQFF. The CDR3 DNA follows: TGTGCCAGCAGCTCGGACAGGGGTGGCAATGAGCAGTTCTTC.

The rearrangement links TRBV3-1 (or the pseudogene TRBV3-2) to TRBJ1-1, with no clear D. CDR1 and CDR2 (germline): LGHDT, YNNKEL (reference sequence). This CDR3 comprises 15 residues. The V end lost 1 base, the J end lost 1 base, and 10 bases lay between the germline ends. CDR3 residues: CASSQGSGWNTEAFF. CDR3 bases: TGTGCCAGCAGCCAAGGGTCGGGGTGGAACACTGAAGCTTTCTTT.

This chain uses TRBV5-1 with TRBJ2-1; 10 nucleotides agree with TRBD2. The CDR3 consists of 15 residues. V shed 4 bases, J shed 5 bases, and the junction held 6 bases outside the gene matches. CDR1 is SGHRS and CDR2 is YFSETQ in the germline V gene. The CDR3 protein is CASSLLAGDHNEQFF. DNA for the CDR3: TGCGCCAGCAGCCTGCTAGCGGGGGATCACAATGAGCAGTTCTTC.

J is TRBJ1-5 and V is TRBV19; 7 nucleotides match TRBD1. The CDR3 length is 14 residues. The ends lost 2 bases at V and 5 bases at J; junction bases unmatched: 3. Germline V gene lookup returns CDR1 LNHDA and CDR2 SQIVND (reference sequence). CDR3 amino acids: CASSIWTGDQPQHF. The CDR3 DNA is TGTGCCAGTAGTATATGGACAGGAGATCAGCCCCAGCATTTT.

The chain uses TRBV29-1 and TRBJ2-3, with no clear D. V was clipped by 3 bases and J by 2 bases, with 6 bases between them. The CDR3 sequence is 12 residues long. CDR1 is SQVTM and CDR2 is ANQGSEA in the germline V gene. This CDR3 reads CSVDTDTDTQYF. In DNA form, the CDR3 reads TGCAGCGTTGACACTGACACAGATACGCAGTATTTT.

This clone has just a few counts. The gene calls are TRBV5-4 and TRBJ2-1; 7 bases map to TRBD2. After removal of 3 bases from V and 9 bases from J, the junction contained 6 bases not matched to a gene. The CDR3 covers 13 residues. The germline V gene encodes CDR1 SGHNT and CDR2 YYREEE (reference sequence). The CDR3 loop is CASSWGEGGEQFF. The DNA of the CDR3 is TGTGCCAGCAGCTGGGGGGAGGGAGGTGAGCAGTTCTTC.

The rearrangement links TRBV18 to TRBJ1-3; D may be TRBD1 (5 bases). V was trimmed by 3 bases and J by 0 bases, leaving 9 bases between them. The CDR3 spans 15 residues. CDR1 is KGHSH, CDR2 LQKENI, per germline. Written as DNA, the CDR3 is TGTGCCAGCTCACCCGACAGTTCCTCTGGAAACACCATATATTTT. Its protein product is CASSPDSSSGNTIYF.

The CDR3 nucleotides read TGTGCCAGCTCACCAAGGGACTTGGCCACTGAAGCTTTCTTT. This gives the protein CASSPRDLATEAFF. The rearrangement links TRBV18 to TRBJ1-1, with D possibly being TRBD1 (5 bases). Germline V gene sequence: CDR1 KGHSH, CDR2 LQKENI. Trimming left V 2 bases short and J 4 bases short, with 11 bases between. The CDR3 length is 14 residues.

The chain combines TRBV11-1 with TRBJ2-3, with 9 nucleotides matching TRBD2. Unmatched junction bases numbered 5, after V lost 3 bases and J lost 4 bases. The germline V gene encodes CDR1 SGHAT and CDR2 FQDESV (reference sequence). The CDR3 runs 15 residues. CDR3 in amino acids: CASSFAGGQADTQYF. The CDR3 nucleotides read TGTGCCAGCAGCTTTGCGGGGGGGCAGGCAGATACGCAGTATTTT.

This clone was seen more than once but under ten times. This chain uses TRBV29-1 with TRBJ1-2, with TRBD1 identical over 9 bases. This CDR3 is 13 amino acids long. V was pared by 6 bases and J by 2 bases, with 4 bases of the junction left unmatched. Germline assignment: CDR1 SQVTM and CDR2 ANQGSEA. The DNA of the CDR3 is TGCAGCGTATGGGACAGGGAGAACTATGGCTACACCTTC. Translating it yields CSVWDRENYGYTF.

The V and J genes are TRBV9 and TRBJ2-1; 10 nucleotides match TRBD2. CDR3 length: 14 residues. Germline V lookup: CDR1 SGDLS, CDR2 YYNGEE. Losses at the gene ends were 1 base for V and 12 bases for J; bases not matched to a gene: 7. In DNA, the CDR3 is TGTGCCAGCAGCGTATTTGCTCTAGCGGGGGTGCAGTTCTTC. This sequence encodes CASSVFALAGVQFF.

The chain employs TRBV6-5 and TRBJ1-1, with a tentative D call TRBD1 (6 bases). This CDR3 comprises 12 residues. Germline values: CDR1 MNHEY, CDR2 SVGAGI. Trimming pared 5 bases from V and 8 bases from J, leaving 12 bases between. The CDR3 DNA reads as TGTGCCAGCAGTATTAGGGGGGGAGAAGCTTTCTTT. Protein product: CASSIRGGEAFF.

The chain has TRBV5-1 and TRBJ2-3, with 12 nucleotides matching TRBD2. The germline V gene has CDR1 SGHRS and CDR2 YFSETQ. The ends lost 4 bases at V and 6 bases at J; junction bases unmatched: 9. CDR3 length: 16 residues. CDR3 DNA sequence: TGCGCCAGCAGCCCCACTAGCGGGGGGTCCGGGGATACGCAGTATTTT. It is translated as CASSPTSGGSGDTQYF.

The chain recombines TRBV10-2 with TRBJ2-7, with TRBD1 identical over 9 bases. CDR1 is WSHSY and CDR2 is SAAADI in the germline V gene. CDR3 size: 13 residues. Losses at the gene ends were 6 bases for V and 2 bases for J; bases not matched to a gene: 2. For the CDR3, the DNA is TGCGCCAGCAGAGGGGACAGGGCCTACGAGCAGTACTTC. It is translated as CASRGDRAYEQYF.

The rearrangement uses TRBV10-3 and TRBJ1-1, with TRBD1 identical over 12 bases. There are 19 residues in the CDR3. Germline assignment: CDR1 ENHRY and CDR2 SYGVKD. V shed 5 bases, J shed 0 bases, and the junction held 13 bases outside the gene matches. CDR3 nucleotides: TGTGCCATCAGTCCTTGGGGGGGACAGGGGGCTCCTATGAACACTGAAGCTTTCTTT. Its translation: CAISPWGGQGAPMNTEAFF.

This chain uses TRBV19 with TRBJ1-1; TRBD1 matches 8 bases. CDR3 length equals 13 residues. J was trimmed by 4 bases and V by 8 bases; bases with no gene match: 6. CDR1 LNHDA and CDR2 SQIVND come from the germline V gene (reference sequence). The CDR3 is CASLEDRATEAFF. The DNA of the CDR3 is TGTGCCAGTTTAGAGGACAGGGCCACTGAAGCTTTCTTT. The full variable domain, in which reference TRBV19 and TRBJ1-1 provide the parts outside the CDR3, is DGGITQSPKYLFRKEGQNVTLSCEQNLNHDAMYWYRQDPGQGLRLIYYSQIVNDFQKGDIAEGYSVSREKKESFPLTVTSAQKNPTAFYLCASLEDRATEAFFGQGTRLTVV.

This rearrangement joins TRBV20-1 to TRBJ1-1; possibly TRBD1 for D (5 bases). The CDR3 loop spans 11 amino acids. Germline CDR1 and CDR2: DFQATT and SNEGSKA (reference sequence). V was pared by 8 bases and J by 7 bases, with 14 bases between. The CDR3 is CSFRKGNEAFF. The CDR3 DNA is TGCAGTTTCCGGAAGGGGAATGAAGCTTTCTTT.

The chain joins TRBV4-1 to TRBJ1-2; possibly TRBD1 for D (6 bases). There are 14 residues in the CDR3. V was cut by 11 bases and J by 6 bases, with 22 bases left in between. Germline lookup yields CDR1 MGHRA and CDR2 YSYEKL. This chain's CDR3 is CARWGVGGANGYTF. The CDR3 DNA reads TGCGCCCGCTGGGGGGTCGGGGGGGCCAATGGCTACACCTTC.